Sequencing of this T cell receptor (beta chain) was carried out in a study of early stage breast cancer tumors. Germline CDR1 and CDR2: KGHSH and LQKENI. V was pared by 2 bases and J by 10 bases, with 15 bases between. The CDR3 has 15 residues. The method was immunoSEQ multiplex PCR; TCRdb's version includes in-frame clones alone and lacks a portion of them. Found here are about 50,000 clones, around 83% of them singletons; the top ten hold about 1.5%. The V gene is TRBV18, the J gene TRBJ1-6; TRBD1 might be the D (5 bases). The receptor was derived from a person aged 50-59 years with breast cancer. The sequenced material came from blood. The CDR3 reads CASSPGGLKGSPLHF. The CDR3 nucleotides read TGTGCCAGCTCACCAGGGGGACTGAAGGGATCACCCCTCCACTTT. Variable domain in full (rest from reference TRBV18 and TRBJ1-6): NAGVMQNPRHLVRRRGQEARLRCSPMKGHSHVYWYRQLPEEGLKFMVYLQKENIIDESGMPKERFSAEFPKEGPSILRIQQVVRGDSAAYFCASSPGGLKGSPLHFGNGTRLTVT.